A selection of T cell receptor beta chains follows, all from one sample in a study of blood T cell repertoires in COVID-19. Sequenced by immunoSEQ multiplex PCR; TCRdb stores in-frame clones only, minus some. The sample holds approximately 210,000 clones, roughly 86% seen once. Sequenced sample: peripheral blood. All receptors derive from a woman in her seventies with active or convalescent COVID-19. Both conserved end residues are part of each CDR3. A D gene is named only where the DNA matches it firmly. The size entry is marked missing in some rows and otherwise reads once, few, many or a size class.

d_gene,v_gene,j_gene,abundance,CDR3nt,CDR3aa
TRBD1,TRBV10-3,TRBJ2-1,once,TGTGCCATCAGTGGCCGGGACAGGGGGGACAATGAGCAGTTCTTC,CAISGRDRGDNEQFF
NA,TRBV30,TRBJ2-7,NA,TGTGCCTGGTGTGAGACTGGCGGCGAGCAGTACTTC,CAWCETGGEQYF
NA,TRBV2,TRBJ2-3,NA,TGTGCCAGCAGTGACAGGGGCGTTGATACGCAGTATTTT,CASSDRGVDTQYF
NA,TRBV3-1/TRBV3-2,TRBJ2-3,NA,TGTGCCGCTCGAAGGGGGTCCACAGATACGCAGTATTTT,CAARRGSTDTQYF
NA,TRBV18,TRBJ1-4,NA,TGTGCCAGCTCACAGGGGGCAACTAATGAAAAACTGTTTTTT,CASSQGATNEKLFF
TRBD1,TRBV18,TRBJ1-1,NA,TGTGCCAGCTCACCCGCCCCGACAGGGGCCCACACTGAAGCTTTCTTT,CASSPAPTGAHTEAFF
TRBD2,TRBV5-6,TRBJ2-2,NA,TGTGCCAGCAGCCGACGAGCGGGATCCTCTACCGGGGAGCTGTTTTTT,CASSRRAGSSTGELFF
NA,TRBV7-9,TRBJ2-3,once,TGTGCCAGCAGCCCTCTCCGACTAGTAAACACAGATACGCAGTATTTT,CASSPLRLVNTDTQYF
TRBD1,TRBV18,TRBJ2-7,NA,TGTGCCAGCTCACCAGGACAGGGCGTTAACTACGAGCAGTACTTC,CASSPGQGVNYEQYF
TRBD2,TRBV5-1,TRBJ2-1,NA,TGCGCCAGCAGCTTGACGGGACTAGCTAATTACAATGAGCAGTTCTTC,CASSLTGLANYNEQFF
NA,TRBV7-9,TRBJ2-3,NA,TGTGCCAGCAGCTTAGGTGGTAGCGGCACAGATACGCAGTATTTT,CASSLGGSGTDTQYF
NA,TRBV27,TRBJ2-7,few,TGTGCCAGCAGTTCGGGTTCGGTCTACGAGCAGTACTTC,CASSSGSVYEQYF
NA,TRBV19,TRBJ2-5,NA,TGTGCCAGTACCGCTAGGTCGGGGGGCACTAGGGAGACCCAGTACTTC,CASTARSGGTRETQYF
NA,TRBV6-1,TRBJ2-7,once,TGTGCCAGCAGTGACCTCAGCGCCGGGACCTACGAGCAGTACTTC,CASSDLSAGTYEQYF
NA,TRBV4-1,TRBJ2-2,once,TGCGCCAGCAGCCAACAAGACAGCAACACCGGGGAGCTGTTTTTT,CASSQQDSNTGELFF
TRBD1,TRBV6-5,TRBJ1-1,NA,TGTGCCAGCAGTTACTCCCCGACAGGGGGTGAAGCTTTCTTT,CASSYSPTGGEAFF